The clone carrying this TCR beta chain is a singleton in its sample. Its specificity is unknown. These data come from a study of T cells in localized non-small cell lung cancer. TCRdb's copy holds only in-frame clones and misses some; the assay was immunoSEQ multiplex PCR. The data contain under 35,000 clones, roughly three quarters of them singletons. J gave up 2 bases and V 2 bases, and 3 bases lay outside the gene matches. Germline V gene sequence: CDR1 MNHNS, CDR2 SASEGT. This CDR3 has 17 amino acids. Study observations and caveats: Of the tissues analyzed, uninvolved adjacent lung showed maximal T cell clonality, greater than tumor. Overall survival was longer when the density of T cells in the blood was higher. Median approximately 61 top-100 tumor clones were shared with paired adjacent lung.

The chain recombines TRBV6-1 with TRBJ2-6; 10 bases agree with TRBD1. The clonotype comes from a male donor aged 60 or older with stage II squamous cell lung carcinoma. This specimen consisted of peripheral blood, obtained before any cancer treatment. The CDR3 spells CASSETTGGAGANVLTF. Written as DNA, the CDR3 is TGTGCCAGCAGTGAAACGACAGGGGGCGCTGGGGCCAACGTCCTGACTTTC.